The TCR beta chain under discussion was sequenced for a study of T cells in Graves' hyperthyroidism and ophthalmopathy. Study-wide background: Initial diagnosis, before any treatment, was when peripheral blood was collected.

The CDR3 regions of TCR beta were amplified from RNA transcripts. Researchers ran a first-round RT-PCR on the TCR CDR3 using the HTBI primer set. TCRdb re-derived calls from the multiplex PCR reads in MiXCR, one entry per CDR3 protein. The sample holds around 800,000 distinct CDR3 sequences, about two fifths seen once. J lost 2 bases, V lost 6 bases, and 6 bases had no gene match. Germline V gene data show CDR1 as DFQATT and CDR2 as SNEGSKA (reference sequence). This CDR3 comprises 14 residues. The source of this sequence is a man aged 18 to 30 with Graves' hyperthyroidism. The sequencing sample was made of blood. This sequence joins TRBV20-1 and TRBJ2-2; TRBD1 matches at 7 bases. This CDR3 is CSATTGHNTGELFF. Written as DNA, the CDR3 is TGCAGTGCGACGACAGGGCACAACACCGGGGAGCTGTTTTTT.